These 7 T cell receptor beta chains were all obtained from the same sample, sequenced in a study of T cell clonality in common variable immunodeficiency. Method: immunoSEQ multiplex PCR; TCRdb's copy keeps in-frame clones and lacks some. The table records under 40,000 clones without singletons, the ten largest covering under 3.5%. Material: peripheral blood mononuclear cells. The receptors shown here come from a person aged 18 to 70 in good health.

This clone showed up many times. The read stops 3 residues short of the end of the CDR3; the missing end is completed from the germline J gene. The chain combines TRBV12-3 or TRBV12-4 with TRBJ2-3, with no clear D. Trimming stripped 6 bases from V and 6 bases from J, with 7 bases between. CDR3 length equals 11 residues. CDR3: CASSLQDTQYF. The covered CDR3 bases are TGTGCCAGCAGCCTCCAGGATACG.

This clone occurred many times. CDR3 amino acids: CASGLVGPGINEQFF. The sequenced CDR3 bases are TGTGCTAGTGGTTTGGTAGGCCCAGGCATCAATGAG. This chain uses TRBV12-5 with TRBJ2-1; D not certain. Sequencing ends 3 residues short of the CDR3 end; the germline J gene provides the rest. Trimming removed 0 bases at V and 6 bases at J, with 12 bases between. Germline V gene lookup returns CDR1 LGHNT and CDR2 FRNRAP. The CDR3 runs 15 residues.

This clone came up many times. The read stops 3 residues short of the end of the CDR3; the missing end is completed from the germline J gene. V usage is TRBV6-2 or TRBV6-3 and J usage is TRBJ2-2; 8 bases align to TRBD1. The CDR3 is 14 residues long. The J segment lost 6 bases and the V segment lost 3 bases, leaving 3 bases of the junction unmatched. Per the germline V gene, CDR1 is MNHEY and CDR2 is SVGEGT. CDR3 amino acids: CASSYETGAGELFF. The DNA read from the CDR3 is TGTGCCAGCAGTTATGAGACAGGGGCCGGGGAG.

The table lists this clone with many counts. The CDR3 end lies 3 residues beyond the end of the read and is filled in from the germline J gene. The sample holds other DNA sequences that translate to the same CDR3. The V call is TRBV6-1, the J call TRBJ1-1, with TRBD1 matching 9 bases. This CDR3 region has 15 residues. V lost 3 bases and J lost 5; bases outside the gene matches: 7. Germline V CDR1 and CDR2: MNHNS, SASEGT. This chain's CDR3 is CASSEETGGGTEAFF. The sequenced part of the CDR3 DNA is TGTGCCAGCAGTGAGGAGACAGGGGGGGGGACTGAA.

This clone came up many times. With the read ending 3 residues before the CDR3 end, the germline J gene is used to fill in that end. The V and J genes are TRBV20-1 and TRBJ2-5; TRBD1 aligns across 7 bases. The V gene end was trimmed by 2 bases and the J gene end by 1 base; junction bases not matched to a gene: 4. Per germline, CDR1 DFQATT and CDR2 SNEGSKA (reference sequence). The CDR3 spans 14 residues. The covered CDR3 bases are TGCAGTGCTAGAAGACAGGGAATCCAAGAGACC. This codes for CSARRQGIQET. The CDR3 reads in full as CSARRQGIQETQYF.

This clone appeared many times. The sequenced CDR3 bases are TGTGCCAGCAGTGACGGGACAGGGGGCACTGAA. It yields the protein CASSDGTGGTE. In full, the CDR3 is CASSDGTGGTEAFF. V is TRBV6-4 and J is TRBJ1-1, with TRBD1 matching 11 bases. The CDR3 goes on 3 residues after the read ends, and that part is filled in from the germline J gene. V lost 2 bases to trimming and J lost 4 bases; unmatched junction nucleotides: 0. This CDR3 is built from 14 residues. Looked up from germline, CDR1 is MRHNA and CDR2 is SNTAGT.

This clone was counted at least ten times. The missing CDR3 end, 3 residues past where the read stops, is filled in from the germline J gene. V usage is TRBV6-1 and J usage is TRBJ2-1; D is undetermined. The CDR3 spans 15 residues. Germline CDR1 reads MNHNS; CDR2 reads SASEGT. V lost 4 bases and J lost 0, with 10 bases in between. Incomplete CDR3 DNA: TGTGCCAGCAGTGGTGGCACCGTCTCCTACAATGAG. Translation: CASSGGTVSYNE. The full CDR3 protein is CASSGGTVSYNEQFF.